The 22 T cell receptor beta chains listed next were all sequenced from one sample in a study of blood T cell repertoires in COVID-19. Data came from immunoSEQ multiplex PCR; TCRdb stores just in-frame clones and leaves some out. Of 200,000 to 250,000 clones in the sample, approximately 88% were seen once. Sequenced: PBMCs or T cells enriched from blood (not recorded which). The receptor source for this set is a woman under 40 who had been exposed to COVID-19.

The chain is built from TRBV6-1 and TRBJ2-7, with D hard to call. In germline, CDR1 is MNHNS, CDR2 SASEGT. The CDR3 extends over 15 amino acids. Trimming removed 1 base from V and 2 bases from J, with 12 bases in between. CDR3 DNA: TGTGCCAGCAGTGAAGAGTCTATATTAGCCTACGAGCAGTACTTC. Its translation is CASSEESILAYEQYF.

V usage is TRBV25-1 and J usage is TRBJ2-2, with D hard to call. The CDR3 consists of 13 residues. Per germline, CDR1 MGHDK and CDR2 SYGVNS. V was shortened by 7 bases and J by 3 bases, with 9 bases between the two germline ends. Here the CDR3 DNA reads TGTGCCAGCATGACATCTTACACCGGGGAGCTGTTTTTT. This gives the protein CASMTSYTGELFF.

The chain links TRBV12-3 or TRBV12-4 to TRBJ2-3; 9 bases match TRBD2. V was pared by 6 bases and J by 9 bases, with 4 bases of the junction left unmatched. The CDR3 loop spans 12 amino acids. This CDR3 is CASSQAGGTQYF. The CDR3 bases are TGTGCCAGCAGCCAAGCGGGAGGCACGCAGTATTTT.

The chain combines TRBV5-6 with TRBJ1-1; D unclear. The CDR3 has 16 residues. Trimming stripped 2 bases from V and 0 bases from J, with 14 bases between. Germline V gene data show CDR1 as SGHDT and CDR2 as YYEEEE. The CDR3 nucleotides are TGTGCCAGCAGCTTCCTACAGATAAACATGAACACTGAAGCTTTCTTT. Its protein is CASSFLQINMNTEAFF.

The rearrangement uses TRBV9 and TRBJ2-2; D remains ambiguous. Germline CDR1 is SGDLS and CDR2 is YYNGEE. This CDR3 region has 13 residues. Trimming shortened V by 3 bases and J by 5 bases, and 8 bases separated the two germline ends. CDR3 DNA sequence: TGTGCCAGCAGCGAAGAAGCAACCGGGGAGCTGTTTTTT. It specifies CASSEEATGELFF.

This sequence joins TRBV30 and TRBJ2-3; possibly TRBD1 for D (6 bases). V was trimmed by 1 base and J by 4 bases, leaving 9 bases between them. CDR1 is GTSNPN and CDR2 is SVGIG in the germline V gene (reference sequence). This CDR3 is built from 13 residues. The chain's CDR3 is CAWSATGPDTQYF. The DNA of the CDR3 is TGTGCCTGGAGTGCAACAGGGCCAGATACGCAGTATTTT.

The gene calls are TRBV30 and TRBJ2-7; the match to TRBD2 covers 8 bases. The CDR3 contains 12 residues. J gave up 9 bases and V 3 bases, and 7 bases lay outside the gene matches. Looked up from germline, CDR1 is GTSNPN and CDR2 is SVGIG (reference sequence). The CDR3 region is CAWSKSGSTQYF. The CDR3 DNA sequence: TGTGCCTGGAGCAAAAGCGGGAGTACGCAGTACTTC.

The V and J genes are TRBV18 and TRBJ2-5, with TRBD1 as a possible D gene (6 bases). CDR3 length: 13 amino acids. Trimming stripped 4 bases from V and 4 bases from J, with 10 bases between. Germline loops: CDR1 KGHSH, CDR2 LQKENI. CDR3: CASSQGQRETQYF. CDR3 in DNA: TGTGCCAGCTCACAGGGACAAAGAGAGACCCAGTACTTC.

The rearrangement joins TRBV21-1 to TRBJ2-7; the table's D call of TRBD2 was not tested on the DNA. TRBV21-1 is listed as a pseudogene. The CDR3 covers 15 residues. CDR3 DNA sequence: TGTGCCAGCAGCAAACGGGACTGGAGCTCCTACGAGCAGTACTTC. It yields the protein CASSKRDWSSYEQYF.

The genes are TRBV5-1 and TRBJ1-1, with TRBD1 matching 7 bases. Unmatched junction bases numbered 1, after V lost 1 base and J lost 1 base. Germline-derived CDR1 and CDR2 are SGHRS and YFSETQ. This CDR3 comprises 14 residues. CDR3: CASSLTGANTEAFF. The CDR3 DNA reads TGCGCCAGCAGCTTGACAGGGGCGAACACTGAAGCTTTCTTT.

The chain uses TRBV5-4 and TRBJ1-6; 8 bases match TRBD1. The CDR3 consists of 14 residues. Trimming removed 3 bases from V and 10 bases from J; junction bases left unmatched: 6. Germline V gene data show CDR1 as SGHNT and CDR2 as YYREEE (reference sequence). CDR3 DNA sequence: TGTGCCAGCAGCTGGGACACAGGGGGGTCACCCCTCCACTTT. Protein: CASSWDTGGSPLHF.

In DNA, the CDR3 is TGTGCCAGCAGCAGGTGGGGGGACGGAAACACCGGGGAGCTGTTTTTT. Its protein is CASSRWGDGNTGELFF. The chain uses TRBV4-2 and TRBJ2-2; maybe TRBD2 (6 bases). Germline-derived CDR1 and CDR2 are LGHNA and YNFKEQ. The V end was cut by 5 bases, the J end by 2 bases, with 15 bases between. This CDR3 region has 16 residues.

The chain combines TRBV29-1 with TRBJ2-7; D might be TRBD1 (6 bases). The V gene lost 0 bases and the J gene lost 3 bases, with 9 bases spanning the gap. The CDR3 runs to 13 residues. Per the germline V gene, CDR1 is SQVTM and CDR2 is ANQGSEA. The CDR3 region has the DNA TGCAGCGTTGAAGAGGGCAGGGGCTACGAGCAGTACTTC. Amino acids: CSVEEGRGYEQYF.

The sample holds one count of this clone. The chain links TRBV25-1 to TRBJ1-2; D is uncertain. Germline V gives CDR1 MGHDK, CDR2 SYGVNS. V was shortened by 8 bases and J by 4 bases, with 11 bases between the two germline ends. This CDR3 contains 12 residues. The chain's CDR3 is CASASYLYGYTF. CDR3 in DNA: TGTGCCAGCGCGTCTTACCTCTATGGCTACACCTTC.

The chain uses TRBV19 and TRBJ2-5; weak D call: TRBD2 (6 bases). CDR3 length: 9 amino acids. Germline lookup yields CDR1 LNHDA and CDR2 SQIVND (reference sequence). In DNA form, the CDR3 reads TGTGGGGGGGAAGAGACCCAGTACTTC. The encoded protein is CGGEETQYF.

The J gene is TRBJ1-5, the V gene TRBV28; the D gene is possibly TRBD1 (5 bases). The CDR3 sequence is 15 residues long. CDR1 is MDHEN, CDR2 SYDVKM, per germline. Between the trimmed V and J ends, which lost 2 bases and 7 bases, there was a span of 15 bases. In DNA form, the CDR3 reads TGTGCCAGCAGTTTAACGGGGGGAACGGGGCAGCCCCAGCATTTT. The encoded protein is CASSLTGGTGQPQHF.

The gene calls are TRBV10-3 and TRBJ2-2; 10 bases align to TRBD1. Germline-derived CDR1 and CDR2 are ENHRY and SYGVKD. The CDR3 runs 15 residues. V was pared by 1 base and J by 9 bases, with 5 bases of the junction left unmatched. The CDR3 DNA is TGTGCCATCAGTGAGTGGGACAGGGGCGGCCGGGAGCTGTTTTTT. Amino acid sequence: CAISEWDRGGRELFF.

The chain recombines TRBV6-5 with TRBJ2-5; possibly TRBD1 for D (5 bases). The V gene lost 0 bases and the J gene lost 1 base, with 12 bases spanning the gap. The CDR3 has 16 amino acids. Per germline, CDR1 MNHEY and CDR2 SVGAGI. The CDR3 sequence is CASSYSPQGGQETQYF. As DNA, the CDR3 is TGTGCCAGCAGTTACTCGCCCCAGGGTGGCCAAGAGACCCAGTACTTC.

The chain links TRBV28 to TRBJ1-1; possible D gene TRBD1, 5 bases. Per the germline V gene, CDR1 is MDHEN and CDR2 is SYDVKM. This CDR3 region has 13 residues. V was clipped by 5 bases and J by 4 bases, with 11 bases between them. The DNA of the CDR3 is TGTGCCAGCAGTGCTCTGGGGCCCACTGAAGCTTTCTTT. This translates into CASSALGPTEAFF.

V usage is TRBV12-3 or TRBV12-4 and J usage is TRBJ2-5; possible D gene TRBD1, 6 bases. Trimming removed 5 bases at V and 6 bases at J, with 10 bases between. This CDR3 is 12 amino acids long. The CDR3 DNA sequence: TGTGCCAGCAGTACAAGGGGGAAGACCCAGTACTTC. Encoded protein: CASSTRGKTQYF.

CDR3: CASTLRDSFEAFF. The CDR3 DNA follows: TGTGCCAGCACCCTACGGGACTCATTCGAAGCTTTCTTT. The chain links TRBV12-3 or TRBV12-4 to TRBJ1-1; a possible D gene is TRBD1 (5 bases). The V end was cut by 7 bases, the J end by 8 bases, with 17 bases between. This CDR3 spans 13 amino acids.

The CDR3 spells CASRMARTASQAFF. As DNA, the CDR3 is TGTGCCAGCAGGATGGCACGGACAGCGTCCCAAGCTTTCTTT. The chain combines TRBV2 with TRBJ1-1, with D maybe TRBD1 (6 bases). Trimming removed 6 bases at V and 9 bases at J, with 20 bases between. This CDR3 is built from 14 residues. Germline lookup yields CDR1 SNHLY and CDR2 FYNNEI.